Sequencing of this TCR beta chain was carried out in a study of blood T cell repertoires in COVID-19 (TCRdb year 2020). Study-wide context: Collaborator samples came from the United States, Italy and Spain and covered acute and convalescent phases of COVID-19. The material from the prospective study consisted of cDNA or gDNA derived from T cells, B-cell-depleted T cells, or PBMCs. The repertoires were released in a freely available public database meant as a resource for research on the immune response to SARS-CoV-2. Where HLA class I and class II types were available, the types were taken from metadata supplied by the sample provider, not from assay-based typing. The sample metadata nearly always contained a de-identified subject ID, COVID-19 status, age in years and sex. Samples came from the ongoing ImmuneRACE study (first 160 participants) plus 1,254 subjects from 6 global collaborators. The dataset comprised deeply sampled blood TCRbeta repertoires from subjects exposed to, actively infected with, or recovered from COVID-19.

This clone was seen once. Its antigen remains unidentified. Base qualities are missing; no much larger clone stands one base away. TCRbeta CDR3 regions were amplified from genomic DNA using the immunoSEQ Assay, a bias-controlled multiplex PCR. As for the authors' bioinformatics: Within the assay, amplification of reference gene primers was used to estimate how many nucleated cells each sample contained. To quantify the absolute abundance of each unique TCRbeta CDR3 rearrangement, sequence reads were collapsed and filtered. For each sample, productive Simpson clonality was calculated as the square root of Simpson's diversity index over productive rearrangements. TCRdb took over this immuneACCESS table, retaining in-frame rearrangements with V and J assigned. Such tables are incomplete; in checked studies, under half of the missing clones stem from an unresolved V gene, and the remainder is unexplained. The V and J calls and the clone size are those of that table, but D and trimming were determined from the DNA. Counted in this sample were 180,000 or so clones; around 80% of them appeared once. The ten largest make up over 10% of the sample.

Overall study outcomes, separate from this receptor: The quantity of clinical and demographic metadata differed by source and by participant and was supplied without curation.

V and J lose 0 bases and 6 bases, and a span of 20 bases separates them. The CDR3, cysteine through phenylalanine, is 17 amino acids long. Of all the DNA, just the CDR3 is kept, 51 bases in frame from base 1. Via the germline V gene, CDR1 is MGHRA and CDR2 YSYEKL. Enrolling through a virtual design, the prospective study's participants ranged in age from roughly 18 to 89 years and lived across 24 United States geographic areas. In the prospective study, cohorts were assigned on the basis of participant-reported clinical history obtained from a screening survey and a study questionnaire. For ImmuneRACE Cohort 3, a participant was defined as recovered based on two consecutive negative NP/OP PCR tests, clearance by a healthcare professional, or resolution of symptoms. Mobile phlebotomists in the prospective study collected whole blood, serum and a nasopharyngeal or oropharyngeal swab from every participant. Participants in the prospective study had the option to provide additional blood draws and questionnaires over a roughly two-month period. Before DNA extraction, blood samples from the prospective study were shipped at room temperature or frozen.

Sample: PBMCs or T cells enriched from blood (not recorded which). The chain is made from TRBV4-1 and TRBJ1-2; the D gene is not confidently resolved. The TCR sequence derives from an older woman who had recovered from COVID-19. The CDR3 sequence is CASSQEWAGKMGDGYTF. The DNA sequence reads TGCGCCAGCAGCCAAGAGTGGGCGGGAAAAATGGGAGATGGCTACACCTTC.